Shown below are 18 T cell receptor beta chains from a single sample sequenced in a study of T-cell memory formation after mild COVID-19. TCRdb itself ran the 5' RACE reads through MiXCR, one entry per CDR3 protein. Among around 140,000 distinct CDR3 sequences, around 5.8% were seen once, and the ten largest hold approximately 2%. The sample consisted of PBMCs or a T cell subset sorted from them (not recorded which). These receptors all come from an adult woman who had mild COVID-19 (a few samples of this study predate the infection). Cell type and time point are not known.

This clonotype was observed a few times. The chain employs TRBV23-1 and TRBJ1-5; weak D call: TRBD1 (5 bases). TRBV23-1 is an open reading frame, and its role is uncertain. V shed 3 bases and J shed 3 bases, with 15 bases lying between them. The CDR3 sequence is 16 residues long. In DNA form, the CDR3 reads TGCGCCAGCAGTCATTCAGGGTGGAGTCCCAATCAGCCCCAGCATTTT. It encodes CASSHSGWSPNQPQHF.

This clonotype appeared many times. The chain uses TRBV24-1 and TRBJ1-5, with TRBD1 identical over 9 bases. The germline gives CDR1 KGHDR, CDR2 SFDVKD. With 5 bases clipped from V and 3 bases from J, the junction kept 4 bases outside the gene matches. CDR3 length: 15 residues. The CDR3 reads CATSAGTGPNQPQHF. In DNA, the CDR3 is TGTGCCACCAGTGCCGGGACAGGGCCCAATCAGCCCCAGCATTTT.

Ten or more counts support this clonotype. This sequence joins TRBV3-1 and TRBJ2-1, with TRBD1 identical over 7 bases. V gave up 2 bases and J gave up 1 base; unmatched junction bases: 5. The CDR3 has 16 amino acids. Germline V gives CDR1 LGHDT, CDR2 YNNKEL (reference sequence). The CDR3 loop reads CASSQPGQRSYNEQFF. The CDR3 bases are TGTGCCAGCAGCCAACCGGGACAGAGGTCCTACAATGAGCAGTTCTTC.

This clonotype was found many times. This chain uses TRBV29-1 with TRBJ2-2; TRBD2 matches at 11 bases. CDR3 length: 16 residues. V lost 0 bases, J lost 5 bases, and 5 bases stayed unmatched. Germline CDR1 is SQVTM and CDR2 is ANQGSEA. This chain's CDR3 is CSVEESGTSGTGELFF. CDR3 nucleotide sequence: TGCAGCGTTGAAGAATCCGGGACTAGCGGAACCGGGGAGCTGTTTTTT.

V gene TRBV6-5 combines with J gene TRBJ2-7; D is unclear. The ends were cut back, 4 bases at V and 1 base at J, with 14 bases in the middle. Germline V gives CDR1 MNHEY, CDR2 SVGAGI. This CDR3 has 15 amino acids. The CDR3: CASSSGPSVSYEQYF. The CDR3 nucleotides read TGTGCCAGCAGTTCGGGTCCTTCGGTATCCTACGAGCAGTACTTC.

CDR3: CASNGRASGPGETQYF. For the CDR3, the DNA is TGCGCCAGCAACGGGAGAGCTAGCGGGCCGGGAGAGACCCAGTACTTC. This chain joins TRBV5-1 and TRBJ2-5; the match to TRBD2 covers 8 bases. There are 16 residues in the CDR3. Germline CDR1 and CDR2: SGHRS and YFSETQ. J gave up 4 bases and V 6 bases, and 14 bases lay outside the gene matches.

This clonotype was counted many times. V usage is TRBV5-1 and J usage is TRBJ2-3; D call uncertain. From germline, CDR1 is SGHRS and CDR2 YFSETQ. V was pared by 4 bases and J by 6 bases, with 15 bases between. The CDR3 length is 14 residues. The CDR3 loop is CASSQALKSDTQYF. Written as DNA, the CDR3 is TGCGCCAGCAGCCAAGCCCTAAAGTCGGATACGCAGTATTTT.

Only a few counts were recorded for this clonotype. The chain uses TRBV12-3 or TRBV12-4 and TRBJ2-7; D is ambiguous. This CDR3 has 13 residues. Trimming removed 2 bases at V and 2 bases at J, with 7 bases between. The CDR3 DNA is TGTGCCAGCAGTTTATCCTTAACCTACGAGCAGTACTTC. Protein: CASSLSLTYEQYF.

This clonotype occurred many times. The CDR3 loop is CASSTRETQYF. The CDR3 DNA reads TGTGCCAGCAGTACCCGAGAGACCCAGTACTTC. J is TRBJ2-5 and V is TRBV12-3 or TRBV12-4, with D unclear. The CDR3 consists of 11 residues. V gave up 5 bases and J gave up 4 bases, with 5 bases separating them.

This clonotype was seen more than once but under ten times. J is TRBJ2-3 and V is TRBV24-1; 9 bases fit TRBD2. The CDR3 totals 15 residues. V was pared by 6 bases and J by 5 bases, with 8 bases of the junction left unmatched. CDR1 is KGHDR and CDR2 is SFDVKD in the germline V gene. This chain's CDR3 is CATSSPGLAVDTQYF. For the CDR3, the DNA is TGTGCCACCAGTTCGCCGGGACTAGCTGTAGATACGCAGTATTTT.

V and J are TRBV7-9 and TRBJ2-3; D possibly matches TRBD1 or TRBD2 (5 bases each). CDR1 is SEHNR and CDR2 is FQNEAQ in the germline V gene (reference sequence). V was cut by 2 bases and J by 1 base, with 7 bases left in between. There are 14 residues in the CDR3. CDR3 coding DNA: TGTGCCAGCAGCTTAATGGGGGGCACAGATACGCAGTATTTT. Translating it yields CASSLMGGTDTQYF.

In this sample, this clonotype turned up many times. This chain joins TRBV3-1 and TRBJ2-1; D gene unclear. Germline CDR1 is LGHDT and CDR2 is YNNKEL (reference sequence). The V end was cut by 2 bases, the J end by 6 bases, with 5 bases between. This CDR3 region has 12 residues. For the CDR3, the DNA is TGTGCCAGCAGCCAAAACGGCAATGAGCAGTTCTTC. Its translation: CASSQNGNEQFF.

This clonotype appeared a few times. The chain carries TRBV5-1 and TRBJ1-2; TRBD1 might be the D (5 bases). The CDR3 covers 15 residues. V was pared by 0 bases and J by 2 bases, with 11 bases between. CDR1 SGHRS and CDR2 YFSETQ come from the germline V gene. The CDR3 DNA reads TGCGCCAGCAGCTTGGACGCAGGGTCAAACTATGGCTACACCTTC. Translating gives CASSLDAGSNYGYTF.

This clonotype was counted at least ten times. V and J are TRBV6-6 and TRBJ2-6; D possibly corresponds to TRBD1 (6 bases). The CDR3 runs to 19 residues. With 4 bases removed from V and 0 bases from J, the gap between germline ends came to 19 bases. Germline loops: CDR1 MNHNY, CDR2 SVGAGI (reference sequence). The CDR3 DNA sequence: TGTGCCAGCAGTTCCATCTCCGGGACACCGGACTCTGGGGCCAACGTCCTGACTTTC. Translation: CASSSISGTPDSGANVLTF.

This chain links TRBV6-1 with TRBJ2-2; the D call may be TRBD1 or TRBD2 (5 bases each). The CDR3 is made up of 14 amino acids. Germline assignment: CDR1 MNHNS and CDR2 SASEGT. Deletions cut 2 bases from V and 5 bases from J, with 9 bases between. In DNA, the CDR3 is TGTGCCAGCAGTGAATCGGGACCGACCGGGGAGCTGTTTTTT. Translation gives CASSESGPTGELFF.

Many counts were recorded for this clonotype. J is TRBJ2-3 and V is TRBV5-1, with 9 positions matching TRBD2. The length of the CDR3 is 18 residues. Losses at the gene ends were 0 bases for V and 2 bases for J; bases not matched to a gene: 10. The germline CDR1 and CDR2 sequences are SGHRS and YFSETQ. The CDR3 DNA sequence: TGCGCCAGCAGCTTGGCTCTAGCGGGGTCCGCCAACACAGATACGCAGTATTTT. As protein: CASSLALAGSANTDTQYF.

This chain connects TRBV5-1 to TRBJ2-2; 7 nucleotides align to TRBD2. The CDR3 has 17 residues. The ends lost 3 bases at V and 3 bases at J; junction bases unmatched: 11. The germline V gene encodes CDR1 SGHRS and CDR2 YFSETQ. CDR3 in amino acids: CASSSSALAGDTGELFF. CDR3 DNA sequence: TGCGCCAGCAGCTCGTCGGCCTTGGCGGGGGACACCGGGGAGCTGTTTTTT.

This clonotype was detected ten times or more. The chain is built from TRBV27 and TRBJ1-5; no reliable D call. Germline loops: CDR1 MNHEY, CDR2 SMNVEV (reference sequence). Trimming took off 6 bases at V and 9 bases at J, with 21 bases between the two ends. The CDR3 is made up of 15 amino acids. Written as DNA, the CDR3 is TGTGCCAGCAGCCCCCCACCCCGAGGAGGGTTGCCCCAGCATTTT. This encodes CASSPPPRGGLPQHF.